What follows is one T cell receptor beta chain and its context. Its target is unknown. V was cut by 5 bases and J by 5 bases, with 12 bases left in between. CDR1 and CDR2 (germline): DFQATT, SNEGSKA (reference sequence). The CDR3 contains 13 residues. This entry belongs to a study of T cells in Graves' hyperthyroidism and ophthalmopathy. Study-wide results and caveats: Most expanded thyroid clonotypes above 0.001 recurred in blood.

Recently diagnosed hyperthyroidism of less than 2 months' duration affected patients aged 18 to 65. Diagnostic decisions used clinical symptoms, serum thyroxine and TRAb, thyroid ultrasound and orbital computed tomography. TCR beta CDR3 regions were amplified from RNA transcripts. Researchers ran a first-round RT-PCR on the TCR CDR3 using the HTBI primer set. TCRdb recomputed calls from the multiplex PCR reads with MiXCR, one row per CDR3 protein. The table shows 750,000 to 950,000 distinct CDR3 sequences, with around 39% occurring only once. Sequences were obtained from blood. The V call is TRBV20-1, the J call TRBJ1-4; no clear D. The TCR comes from a man aged 18 to 35 with Graves' hyperthyroidism. Here the CDR3 reads CSACRAGNEKLFF. Written as DNA, the CDR3 is TGCAGTGCTTGCCGGGCGGGGAATGAAAAACTGTTTTTT.